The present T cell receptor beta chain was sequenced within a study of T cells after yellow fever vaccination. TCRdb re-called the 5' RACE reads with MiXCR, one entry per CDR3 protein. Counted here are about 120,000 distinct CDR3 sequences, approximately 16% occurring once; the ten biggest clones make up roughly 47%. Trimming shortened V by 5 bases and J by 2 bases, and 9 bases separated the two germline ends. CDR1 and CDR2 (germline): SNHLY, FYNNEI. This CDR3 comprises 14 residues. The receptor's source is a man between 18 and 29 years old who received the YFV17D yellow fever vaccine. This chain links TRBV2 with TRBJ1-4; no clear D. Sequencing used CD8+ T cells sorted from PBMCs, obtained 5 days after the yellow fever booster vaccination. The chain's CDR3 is CASSNGETNEKLFF. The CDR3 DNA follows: TGTGCCAGCAGTAACGGGGAGACTAATGAAAAACTGTTTTTT.